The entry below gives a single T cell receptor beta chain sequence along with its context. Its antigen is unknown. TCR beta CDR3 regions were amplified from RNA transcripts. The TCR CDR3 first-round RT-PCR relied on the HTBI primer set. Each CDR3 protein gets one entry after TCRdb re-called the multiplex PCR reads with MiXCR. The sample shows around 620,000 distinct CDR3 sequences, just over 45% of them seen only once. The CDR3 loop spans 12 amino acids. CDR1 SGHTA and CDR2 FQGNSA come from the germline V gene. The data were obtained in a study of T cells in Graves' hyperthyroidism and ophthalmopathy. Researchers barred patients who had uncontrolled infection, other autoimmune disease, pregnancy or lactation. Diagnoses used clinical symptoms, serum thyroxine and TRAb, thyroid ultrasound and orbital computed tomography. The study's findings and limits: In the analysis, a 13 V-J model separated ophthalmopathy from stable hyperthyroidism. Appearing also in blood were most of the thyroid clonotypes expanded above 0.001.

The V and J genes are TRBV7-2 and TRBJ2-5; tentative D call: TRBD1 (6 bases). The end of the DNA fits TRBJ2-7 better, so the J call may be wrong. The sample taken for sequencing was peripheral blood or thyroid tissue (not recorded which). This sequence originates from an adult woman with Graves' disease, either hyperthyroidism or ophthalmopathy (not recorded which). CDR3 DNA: TGTGCCAGCAGCAAAACAGGGACCGAGCAGTACTTC. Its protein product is CASSKTGTEQYF.